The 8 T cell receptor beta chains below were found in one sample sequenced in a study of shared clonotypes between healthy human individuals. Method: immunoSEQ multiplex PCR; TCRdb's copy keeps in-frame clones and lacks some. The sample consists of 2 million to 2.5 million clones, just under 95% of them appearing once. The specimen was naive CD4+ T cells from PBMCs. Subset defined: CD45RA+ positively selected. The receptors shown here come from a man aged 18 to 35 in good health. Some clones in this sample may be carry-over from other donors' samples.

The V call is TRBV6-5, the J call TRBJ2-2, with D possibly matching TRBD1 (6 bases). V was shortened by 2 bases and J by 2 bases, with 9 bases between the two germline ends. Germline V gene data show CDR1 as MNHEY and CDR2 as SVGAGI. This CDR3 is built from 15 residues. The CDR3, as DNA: TGTGCCAGCAGTTACCGGGGACACAACACCGGGGAGCTGTTTTTT. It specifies CASSYRGHNTGELFF.

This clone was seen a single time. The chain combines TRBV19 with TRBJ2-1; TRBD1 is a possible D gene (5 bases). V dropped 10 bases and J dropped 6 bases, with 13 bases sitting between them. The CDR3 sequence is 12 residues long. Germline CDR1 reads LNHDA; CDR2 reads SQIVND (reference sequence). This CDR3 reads CATSGWGNEQFF. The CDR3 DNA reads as TGTGCCACCTCAGGGTGGGGCAATGAGCAGTTCTTC.

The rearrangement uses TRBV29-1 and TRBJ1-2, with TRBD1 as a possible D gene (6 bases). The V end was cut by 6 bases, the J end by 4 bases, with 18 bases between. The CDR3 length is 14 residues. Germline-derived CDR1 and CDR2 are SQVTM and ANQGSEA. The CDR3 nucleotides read TGCAGCGTGGATGAGCAGGGGTTGGCCTATGGCTACACCTTC. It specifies CSVDEQGLAYGYTF.

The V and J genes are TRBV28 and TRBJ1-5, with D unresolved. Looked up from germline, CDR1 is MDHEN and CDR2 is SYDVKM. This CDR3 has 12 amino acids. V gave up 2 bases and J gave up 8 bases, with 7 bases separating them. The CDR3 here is CASSLRREPQHF. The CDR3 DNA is TGTGCCAGCAGTTTAAGGAGGGAGCCCCAGCATTTT.

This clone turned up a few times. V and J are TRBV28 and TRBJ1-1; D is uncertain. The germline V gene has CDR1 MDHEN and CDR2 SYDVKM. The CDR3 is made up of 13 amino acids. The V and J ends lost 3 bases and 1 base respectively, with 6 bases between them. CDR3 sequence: CASSFTTNTEAFF. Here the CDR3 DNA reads TGTGCCAGCAGTTTCACAACGAACACTGAAGCTTTCTTT.

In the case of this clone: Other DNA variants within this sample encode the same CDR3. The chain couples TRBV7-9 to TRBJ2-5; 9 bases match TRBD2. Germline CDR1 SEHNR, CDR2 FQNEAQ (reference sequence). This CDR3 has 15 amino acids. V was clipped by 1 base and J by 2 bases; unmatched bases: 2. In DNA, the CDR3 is TGTGCCAGCAGCTTAGGAGCGGGAGGACAAGAGACCCAGTACTTC. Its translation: CASSLGAGGQETQYF. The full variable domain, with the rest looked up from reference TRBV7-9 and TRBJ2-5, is DTGVSQNPRHKITKRGQNVTFRCDPISEHNRLYWYRQTLGQGPEFLTYFQNEAQLEKSRLLSDRFSAERPKGSFSTLEIQRTEQGDSAMYLCASSLGAGGQETQYFGPGTRLLVL.

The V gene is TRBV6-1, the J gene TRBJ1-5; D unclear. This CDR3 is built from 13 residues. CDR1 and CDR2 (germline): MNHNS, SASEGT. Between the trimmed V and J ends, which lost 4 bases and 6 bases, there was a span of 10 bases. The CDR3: CASSVRSGQPQHF. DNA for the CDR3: TGTGCCAGCAGTGTGCGGTCCGGTCAGCCCCAGCATTTT.

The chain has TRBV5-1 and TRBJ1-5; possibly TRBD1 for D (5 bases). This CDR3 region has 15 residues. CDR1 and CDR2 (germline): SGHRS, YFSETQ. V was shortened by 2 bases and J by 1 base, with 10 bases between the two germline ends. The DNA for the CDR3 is TGCGCCAGCAGCTTAGGGACGTCGAGCAATCAGCCCCAGCATTTT. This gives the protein CASSLGTSSNQPQHF.